This T cell receptor beta chain was sequenced in a study of blood T cell repertoires in COVID-19. Study in general: The origin of the acute and convalescent COVID-19 samples was the United States, Italy and Spain. The analysed material was cDNA or gDNA that came from T cells, B-cell-depleted T cells, or PBMCs.

Clones were read by immunoSEQ multiplex PCR, and TCRdb kept only the in-frame ones, dropping some. This repertoire shows tens of thousands of clones, over 60% found once; its top ten account for approximately 1.9%. V lost 5 bases to trimming and J lost 0 bases; unmatched junction nucleotides: 3. CDR1 SNHLY and CDR2 FYNNEI come from the germline V gene. CDR3 length equals 14 residues. Material: peripheral blood. This chain joins TRBV2 and TRBJ1-2; TRBD1 matches at 7 bases. The sequence came from a man aged 60 to 69 with active COVID-19. The CDR3 DNA is TGTGCCAGCAGTTCCGGGACAGCTAACTATGGCTACACCTTC. This gives the protein CASSSGTANYGYTF.